The 18 T cell receptor beta chains below all came from one sample that was sequenced in a study of response to subunit inactivated influenza vaccine. From the RT-PCR reads, TCRdb called clonotypes with MiXCR, one entry per CDR3 protein. The sample has about 620,000 distinct CDR3 sequences; roughly 12% are singletons. Sequenced material: PBMCs from blood, taken on the day of vaccination. Receptors originate from a man in his fifties or sixties who received an inactivated influenza vaccine.

This clonotype was seen repeatedly, ten times or more. This chain uses TRBV10-3 with TRBJ1-1; tentatively, D is TRBD1 (6 bases). Germline CDR1 is ENHRY and CDR2 is SYGVKD. Trimming cost V 0 bases and J 5 bases, with 13 bases left between them. The CDR3 is made up of 15 amino acids. The CDR3 is CAISESGGLVTEAFF. CDR3 nucleotide sequence: TGTGCCATCAGTGAGTCGGGGGGGCTTGTAACTGAAGCTTTCTTT.

This rearrangement joins TRBV11-2 to TRBJ2-7; 13 bases line up with TRBD2. CDR1 and CDR2 from the germline V gene are SGHAT and FQNNGV. With 6 bases clipped from V and 0 bases from J, the junction kept 14 bases outside the gene matches. The CDR3 has 19 amino acids. CDR3 amino acids: CASRRTTSGRPGSSYEQYF. In DNA form, the CDR3 reads TGTGCCAGCAGACGTACGACTAGCGGGAGGCCCGGAAGCTCCTACGAGCAGTACTTC.

V is TRBV6-1 and J is TRBJ2-3; 7 nucleotides agree with TRBD2. There are 14 residues in the CDR3. Germline assignment: CDR1 MNHNS and CDR2 SASEGT. V was clipped by 7 bases and J by 2 bases; unmatched bases: 6. CDR3 sequence: CASTAGLTTDTQYF. CDR3 DNA sequence: TGTGCCAGCACAGCGGGACTCACCACAGATACGCAGTATTTT.

In DNA, the CDR3 is TGTGCCAGCAGTCCCCGACAGGTCCTCAACTATGGCTACACCTTC. Its translation: CASSPRQVLNYGYTF. The chain carries TRBV27 and TRBJ1-2; weak D call: TRBD1 (6 bases). The CDR3 covers 15 residues. Germline CDR1 reads MNHEY; CDR2 reads SMNVEV (reference sequence). Trimming removed 5 bases at V and 2 bases at J, with 15 bases between.

The V call is TRBV10-3, the J call TRBJ1-5; a weak D match, TRBD1 (6 bases). The CDR3 runs 13 residues. Germline CDR1 and CDR2: ENHRY and SYGVKD. Trimming left V 6 bases short and J 4 bases short, with 10 bases between. CDR3 nucleotides: TGTGCCATCAGCGGGACATCAAATCAGCCCCAGCATTTT. Translation: CAISGTSNQPQHF.

The gene calls are TRBV12-3 or TRBV12-4 and TRBJ2-3, with 12 positions matching TRBD2. The length of the CDR3 is 18 residues. Trimming cost V 0 bases and J 6 bases; bases outside gene matches: 10. CDR3 in amino acids: CASSLASLAGGALDTQYF. The CDR3 DNA is TGTGCCAGCAGTTTAGCTTCCCTAGCGGGAGGGGCTTTGGATACGCAGTATTTT.

The sample holds a few counts of this clonotype. The J gene is TRBJ2-7, the V gene TRBV28; D is unclear. Between the trimmed V and J ends, which lost 6 bases and 1 base, there was a span of 7 bases. The germline V gene has CDR1 MDHEN and CDR2 SYDVKM. The CDR3 runs to 12 residues. In nucleotides, the CDR3 is TGTGCCAGCAGGGGAAGGTCCTACGAGCAGTACTTC. Protein: CASRGRSYEQYF. Using reference TRBV28 and TRBJ2-7 for the parts outside the CDR3, the full variable domain is DVKVTQSSRYLVKRTGEKVFLECVQDMDHENMFWYRQDPGLGLRLIYFSYDVKMKEKGDIPEGYSVSREKKERFSLILESASTNQTSMYLCASRGRSYEQYFGPGTRLTVT.

In its sample, this clonotype was seen a few times. This sequence joins TRBV29-1 and TRBJ1-5; TRBD1 aligns across 7 bases. J was trimmed by 1 base and V by 4 bases; bases with no gene match: 4. CDR1 is SQVTM, CDR2 ANQGSEA, per germline. This CDR3 comprises 14 residues. This chain's CDR3 is CSVVTGTSNQPQHF. In DNA form, the CDR3 reads TGCAGCGTTGTGACAGGGACCAGCAATCAGCCCCAGCATTTT.

The sample holds many counts of this clonotype. The rearrangement uses TRBV4-2 and TRBJ2-7, with a weak D call TRBD1 (6 bases). V lost 3 bases, J lost 4 bases, and 10 bases lay in between. The V gene's germline CDR1 is LGHNA and CDR2 YNFKEQ. This CDR3 comprises 13 residues. The CDR3 nucleotides read TGTGCCAGCAGCCATAACCAGGGGTACGAGCAGTACTTC. It codes for CASSHNQGYEQYF.

In this sample, this clonotype turned up a few times. The rearrangement links TRBV10-3 to TRBJ2-3, with 10 bases lining up with TRBD2. The V and J ends lost 6 bases and 6 bases, in that order; junction bases with no gene match: 12. The germline CDR1 and CDR2 sequences are ENHRY and SYGVKD. This CDR3 has 16 residues. The DNA for the CDR3 is TGTGCCATCAGAATAAGACTAGCGGGTTCGACGGATACGCAGTATTTT. Encoded protein: CAIRIRLAGSTDTQYF.

This clonotype was found a few times. The chain has TRBV28 and TRBJ2-1, with 12 nucleotides matching TRBD2. Germline V gene sequence: CDR1 MDHEN, CDR2 SYDVKM. V gave up 4 bases and J gave up 6 bases; unmatched junction bases: 4. The CDR3 runs to 15 residues. The CDR3 region is CASSSSGRVGNEQFF. CDR3 DNA sequence: TGTGCCAGCAGTTCTAGCGGGAGGGTGGGCAATGAGCAGTTCTTC.

V usage is TRBV29-1 and J usage is TRBJ2-3; D gene ambiguous. V was clipped by 8 bases and J by 0 bases, with 9 bases between them. Per the germline V gene, CDR1 is SQVTM and CDR2 is ANQGSEA. CDR3 length equals 12 residues. CDR3 DNA: TGCAGCTCCCTGGTTAGCACAGATACGCAGTATTTT. This sequence encodes CSSLVSTDTQYF.

This clonotype was seen a handful of times. This chain connects TRBV18 to TRBJ1-1; D might be TRBD1 (5 bases). The V gene's germline CDR1 is KGHSH and CDR2 LQKENI. This CDR3 contains 13 residues. The V and J ends lost 6 bases and 2 bases respectively, with 10 bases between them. The CDR3 spells CASSIDRNTEAFF. The CDR3 DNA follows: TGTGCCAGCTCGATAGACAGAAACACTGAAGCTTTCTTT.

This clonotype was counted at least ten times. The genes are TRBV5-1 and TRBJ2-2; unclear D gene. Germline CDR1 and CDR2: SGHRS and YFSETQ. V shed 3 bases and J shed 8 bases, with 14 bases lying between them. The CDR3 covers 14 residues. CDR3 nucleotides: TGCGCCAGCAGCTGGGCGTCGAAAACGGGGGAGCTGTTTTTT. Amino acids: CASSWASKTGELFF. Variable domain in full (rest from reference TRBV5-1 and TRBJ2-2): KAGVTQTPRYLIKTRGQQVTLSCSPISGHRSVSWYQQTPGQGLQFLFEYFSETQRNKGNFPGRFSGRQFSNSRSEMNVSTLELGDSALYLCASSWASKTGELFFGEGSRLTVL.

This clonotype was observed a few times. The gene calls are TRBV5-5 and TRBJ2-1, with a weak D call TRBD2 (8 bases). Trimming shortened V by 3 bases and J by 0 bases, and 19 bases separated the two germline ends. The CDR3 totals 18 residues. The germline V gene has CDR1 SGHKS and CDR2 YYEKEE (reference sequence). The CDR3 DNA reads TGTGCCAGCAGCTCCCAAGGGGGCGGGGGGCGCTCCTACAATGAGCAGTTCTTC. Translation: CASSSQGGGGRSYNEQFF.

J is TRBJ1-5 and V is TRBV5-1; the match to TRBD1 covers 8 bases. V lost 4 bases, J lost 11 bases, and 14 bases stayed unmatched. CDR1 and CDR2 (germline): SGHRS, YFSETQ. The CDR3 loop spans 15 amino acids. DNA for the CDR3: TGCGCCAGCAGCCTAGGGACAGGTCGGGGTGAAGCCCAGCATTTT. This translates into CASSLGTGRGEAQHF.

This clonotype was recorded a few times. The J gene is TRBJ2-5, the V gene TRBV18; 7 nucleotides match TRBD2. This CDR3 has 13 residues. After removal of 7 bases from V and 4 bases from J, the junction contained 6 bases not matched to a gene. From germline, CDR1 is KGHSH and CDR2 LQKENI. CDR3 protein: CASCSSGGETQYF. Written as DNA, the CDR3 is TGTGCCAGCTGCTCTAGCGGCGGAGAGACCCAGTACTTC.

Concerning this clonotype: Given a much more abundant clone one base away, this may be a read error. The final CDR3 position lacks the conserved phenylalanine or tryptophan, pointing to a likely read error. This chain connects TRBV5-1 to TRBJ2-7; D unclear. Trimming removed 0 bases from V and 4 bases from J, with 8 bases in between. Per the germline V gene, CDR1 is SGHRS and CDR2 is YFSETQ. This CDR3 region has 13 residues. This CDR3 reads CASSLAKGYEQYL. Written as DNA, the CDR3 is TGCGCCAGCAGCTTGGCCAAAGGGTACGAGCAGTACTTA.